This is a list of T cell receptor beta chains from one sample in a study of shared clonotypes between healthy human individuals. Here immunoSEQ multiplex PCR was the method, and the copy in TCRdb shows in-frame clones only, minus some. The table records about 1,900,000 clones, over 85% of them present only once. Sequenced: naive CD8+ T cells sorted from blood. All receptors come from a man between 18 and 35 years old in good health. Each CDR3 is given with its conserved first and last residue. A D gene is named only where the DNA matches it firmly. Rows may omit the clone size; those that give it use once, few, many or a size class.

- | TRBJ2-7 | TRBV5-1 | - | TGCGCCAGCAGCTTGGGGACGGATTCCTACGAGCAGTACTTC | CASSLGTDSYEQYF
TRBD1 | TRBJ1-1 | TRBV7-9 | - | TGTGCCAGCAGCATAACAGGGGACACTGAAGCTTTCTTT | CASSITGDTEAFF
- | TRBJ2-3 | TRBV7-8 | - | TGTGCCAGCAGCTTAGGGGACTCCTGGACGGATACGCAGTATTTT | CASSLGDSWTDTQYF
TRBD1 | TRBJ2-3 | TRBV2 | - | TGTGCCAGCAGGGGGACAGGGAGAGATACGCAGTATTTT | CASRGTGRDTQYF
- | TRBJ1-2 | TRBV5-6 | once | TGTGCCAGCAGCCCGGGGGGGAACGGCTATGGCTACACCTTC | CASSPGGNGYGYTF
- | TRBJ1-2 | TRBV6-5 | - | TGTGCCAGCAGTTACGCGTCTCTCGATGCGCGGGGCTACACCTTC | CASSYASLDARGYTF
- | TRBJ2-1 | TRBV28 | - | TGTGCCAGCAGTTTTCGGACGGTCGGTGATGAGCAGTTCTTC | CASSFRTVGDEQFF
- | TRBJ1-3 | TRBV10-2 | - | TGCGCCAGCAGTGAGTCGACGGAGGGACGTGGAAACACCATATATTTT | CASSESTEGRGNTIYF
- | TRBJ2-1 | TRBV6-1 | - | TGTGCCAGCAAAGGAGGGGGGGCCTACAATGAGCAGTTCTTC | CASKGGGAYNEQFF
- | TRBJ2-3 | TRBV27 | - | TGTGCCAGCAGTTCCCGACAGGACCCGATTAACACAGATACGCAGTATTTT | CASSSRQDPINTDTQYF